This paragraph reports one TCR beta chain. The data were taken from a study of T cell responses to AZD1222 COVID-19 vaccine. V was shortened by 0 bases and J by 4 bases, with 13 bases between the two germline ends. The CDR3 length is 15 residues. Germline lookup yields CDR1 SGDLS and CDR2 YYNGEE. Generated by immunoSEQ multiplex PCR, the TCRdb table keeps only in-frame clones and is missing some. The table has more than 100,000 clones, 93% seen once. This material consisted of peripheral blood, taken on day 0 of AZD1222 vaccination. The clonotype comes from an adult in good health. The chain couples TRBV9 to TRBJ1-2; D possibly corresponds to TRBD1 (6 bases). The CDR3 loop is CASSVGDRTLYGYTF. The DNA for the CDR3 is TGTGCCAGCAGCGTAGGAGACAGGACCCTCTATGGCTACACCTTC.